A single sample is the source of the 9 T cell receptor beta chains below, sequenced in a study of blood T cell repertoires in COVID-19. Sequenced by immunoSEQ multiplex PCR; TCRdb stores in-frame clones only, minus some. The sample contains tens of thousands of clones, around 80% of which appear only once. Sequencing input: peripheral blood. The receptors derive from a woman over 75 with acute or convalescent COVID-19.

V is TRBV25-1 and J is TRBJ2-1; a weak D match, TRBD1 (6 bases). The CDR3 is made up of 15 amino acids. Per germline, CDR1 MGHDK and CDR2 SYGVNS. The V gene lost 1 base and the J gene lost 7 bases, with 14 bases spanning the gap. The CDR3 coding sequence is TGTGCCAGCAGTGAATCCAGGGGTCGGAGGAATGAGCAGTTCTTC. It specifies CASSESRGRRNEQFF.

The chain links TRBV10-3 to TRBJ1-4; unclear D gene. The CDR3 loop spans 12 amino acids. V gave up 0 bases and J gave up 14 bases, with 10 bases separating them. CDR1 is ENHRY, CDR2 SYGVKD, per germline. The CDR3 region has the DNA TGTGCCATCAGTGAGTCAATGGGAGACCTGTTTTTT. Amino acids: CAISESMGDLFF.

The chain joins TRBV28 to TRBJ1-2; maybe TRBD1 (6 bases). CDR1 and CDR2 from the germline V gene are MDHEN and SYDVKM. The CDR3 spans 16 residues. The ends were cut back, 7 bases at V and 4 bases at J, with 22 bases in the middle. For the CDR3, the DNA is TGTGCCAGCATCAATTCACGGCGGGGGCGCCCCTATGGCTACACCTTC. It specifies CASINSRRGRPYGYTF.

V gene TRBV5-1 combines with J gene TRBJ1-5; D is uncertain. Per the germline V gene, CDR1 is SGHRS and CDR2 is YFSETQ. The CDR3 length is 13 residues. V was shortened by 0 bases and J by 5 bases, with 6 bases between the two germline ends. The CDR3, as DNA: TGCGCCAGCAGCTTGGGTTCTCATCAGCCCCAGCATTTT. Amino acids: CASSLGSHQPQHF.

This clone was seen a single time. The chain joins TRBV7-2 to TRBJ1-1, with D possibly matching TRBD1 (5 bases). V lost 4 bases to trimming and J lost 6 bases, with 15 bases between them. Germline lookup yields CDR1 SGHTA and CDR2 FQGNSA. This CDR3 has 14 residues. The CDR3 is CASSSQVGQAEAFF. As DNA, the CDR3 is TGTGCCAGCAGCTCACAGGTGGGCCAAGCTGAAGCTTTCTTT.

The V call is TRBV7-2, the J call TRBJ1-4; 7 bases match TRBD1. The CDR3 spans 13 residues. The V gene's germline CDR1 is SGHTA and CDR2 FQGNSA. The V gene end was trimmed by 5 bases and the J gene end by 8 bases; junction bases not matched to a gene: 5. As DNA, the CDR3 is TGTGCCAGCAGCATCCAGGGGGGCGAAAAACTGTTTTTT. Translation: CASSIQGGEKLFF.

This rearrangement joins TRBV7-8 to TRBJ2-5; D is possibly TRBD2 (6 bases). V lost 1 base to trimming and J lost 5 bases, with 14 bases between them. In germline, CDR1 is SGHVS, CDR2 FQNEAQ. The CDR3 loop spans 15 amino acids. The chain's CDR3 is CASSLVFSGSETQYF. The CDR3 nucleotides are TGTGCCAGCAGCTTAGTGTTTAGCGGTTCGGAGACCCAGTACTTC.

J is TRBJ2-7 and V is TRBV6-6; TRBD1 is a possible D gene (6 bases). V was trimmed by 7 bases and J by 3 bases, leaving 13 bases between them. The CDR3 extends over 13 amino acids. Germline loops: CDR1 MNHNY, CDR2 SVGAGI (reference sequence). The CDR3 loop is CASKPGQFYEQYF. DNA for the CDR3: TGTGCCAGCAAGCCCGGACAGTTCTACGAGCAGTACTTC.

The chain is built from TRBV29-1 and TRBJ1-1; D remains unclear. V was clipped by 2 bases and J by 0 bases, with 7 bases between them. The CDR3 contains 13 residues. Germline values: CDR1 SQVTM, CDR2 ANQGSEA. The CDR3 DNA follows: TGCAGCGTTGAAATAGCAATGAACACTGAAGCTTTCTTT. Amino acids: CSVEIAMNTEAFF.